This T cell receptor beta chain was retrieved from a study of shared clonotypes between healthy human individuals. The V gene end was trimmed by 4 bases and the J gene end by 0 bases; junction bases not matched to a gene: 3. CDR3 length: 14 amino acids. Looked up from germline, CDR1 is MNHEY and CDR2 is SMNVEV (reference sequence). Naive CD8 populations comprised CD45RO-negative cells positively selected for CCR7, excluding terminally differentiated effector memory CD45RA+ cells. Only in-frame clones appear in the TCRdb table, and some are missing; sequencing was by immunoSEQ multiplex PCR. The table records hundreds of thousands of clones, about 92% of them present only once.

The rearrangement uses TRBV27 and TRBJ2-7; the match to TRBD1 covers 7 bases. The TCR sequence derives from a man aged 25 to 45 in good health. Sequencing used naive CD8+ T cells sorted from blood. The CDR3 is CASSSGQLSYEQYF. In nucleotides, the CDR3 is TGTGCCAGCAGTTCGGGACAGCTCTCCTACGAGCAGTACTTC.